A few counts support the clone carrying this T cell receptor beta chain. Its antigen is unidentified. This entry belongs to a study of CD8+ T cells in alopecia areata. General study findings and limits: Scalp clonality and expanded CD8+ clones among the top 100 fell significantly with tofacitinib.

Documented treatment: oral pan-JAK inhibitor, 5-10 mg twice daily. RNA extraction was followed by reverse transcription into cDNA, which acted as the sequencing template. Profiled with immunoSEQ multiplex PCR; TCRdb holds only in-frame clones, not every one. Of about 200,000 clones listed, 35% to 40% were seen once; the top ten hold more than 0.4%. This CDR3 has 13 amino acids. CDR1 is LNHDA and CDR2 is SQIVND in the germline V gene (reference sequence). Trimming removed 5 bases from V and 1 base from J, with 6 bases in between. Source: CD4+ T cells sorted from blood, taken at approximately week 34, from a patient treated with tofacitinib. The V gene is TRBV19, the J gene TRBJ2-1; no clear D. This TCR was sampled from a human donor with alopecia areata. DNA of the CDR3: TGTGCCAGTAGTGTGAGGTCCTACAATGAGCAGTTCTTC. As protein: CASSVRSYNEQFF.